This TCR beta chain was recovered during a study of T cell responses to AZD1222 COVID-19 vaccine. Overall study findings and caveats: When two AZD1222 doses had been given, Spike-specific TCR breadth and depth rose. White British ancestry dominated among donors, who included more females, and clonal diversity was possibly underestimated.

Note on this clone: Its antigen remains unknown.

The V and J ends lost 5 bases and 5 bases, in that order; junction bases with no gene match: 6. Per germline, CDR1 MDHEN and CDR2 SYDVKM. The CDR3 covers 14 residues. Profiled with immunoSEQ multiplex PCR; TCRdb holds only in-frame clones, not every one. The table shows some 150,000 clones, with 86% occurring only once. The genes are TRBV28 and TRBJ1-1; 9 bases line up with TRBD1. The sequences come from peripheral blood, collected on day 0 of MenACWY control vaccination. The clonotype originates from an adult in good health. The CDR3 spells CASSITGGGTEAFF. CDR3 DNA: TGTGCCAGCAGTATTACAGGGGGCGGAACTGAAGCTTTCTTT.